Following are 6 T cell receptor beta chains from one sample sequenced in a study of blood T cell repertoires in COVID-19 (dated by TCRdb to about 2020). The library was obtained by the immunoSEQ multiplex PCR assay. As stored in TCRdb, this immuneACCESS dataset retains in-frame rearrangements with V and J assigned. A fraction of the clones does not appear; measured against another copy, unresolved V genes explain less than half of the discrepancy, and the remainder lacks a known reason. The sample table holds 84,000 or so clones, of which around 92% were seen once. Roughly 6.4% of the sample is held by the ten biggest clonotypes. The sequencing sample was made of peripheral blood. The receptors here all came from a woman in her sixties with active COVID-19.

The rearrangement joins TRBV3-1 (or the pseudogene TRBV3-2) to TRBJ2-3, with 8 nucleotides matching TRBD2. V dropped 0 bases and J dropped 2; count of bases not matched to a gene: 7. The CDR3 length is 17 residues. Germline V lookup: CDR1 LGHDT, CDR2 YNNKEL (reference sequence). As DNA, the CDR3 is TGTGCCAGCAGCCAAGATCTTTTAGCGGGGTTCACAGATACGCAGTATTTT. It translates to CASSQDLLAGFTDTQYF.

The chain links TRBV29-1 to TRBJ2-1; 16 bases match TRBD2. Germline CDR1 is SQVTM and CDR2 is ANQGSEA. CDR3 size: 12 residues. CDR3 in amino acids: CLGLAGGNEQFF. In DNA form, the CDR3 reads TGCCTGGGACTAGCGGGAGGGAATGAGCAGTTCTTC.

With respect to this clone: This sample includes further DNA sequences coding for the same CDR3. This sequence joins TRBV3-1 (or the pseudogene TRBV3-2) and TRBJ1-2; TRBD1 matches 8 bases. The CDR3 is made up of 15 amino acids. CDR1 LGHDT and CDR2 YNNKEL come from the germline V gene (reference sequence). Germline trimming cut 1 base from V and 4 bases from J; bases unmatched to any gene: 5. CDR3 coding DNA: TGTGCCAGCAGCCAAGGAACAGGGGGAGGCTATGGCTACACCTTC. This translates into CASSQGTGGGYGYTF.

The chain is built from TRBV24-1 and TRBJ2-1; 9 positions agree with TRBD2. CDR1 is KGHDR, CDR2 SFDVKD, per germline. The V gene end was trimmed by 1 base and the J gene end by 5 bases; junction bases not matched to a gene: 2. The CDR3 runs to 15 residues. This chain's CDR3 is CATSDFASGNNEQFF. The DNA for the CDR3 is TGTGCCACCAGTGATTTTGCTAGCGGGAACAATGAGCAGTTCTTC.

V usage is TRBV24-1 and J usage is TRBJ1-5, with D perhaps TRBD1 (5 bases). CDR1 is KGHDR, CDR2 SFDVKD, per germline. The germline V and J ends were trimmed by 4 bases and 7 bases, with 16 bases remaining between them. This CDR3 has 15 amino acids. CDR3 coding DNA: TGTGCCACCAGTGACCCCCCCGGGGGGGAACAGCCCCAGCATTTT. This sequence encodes CATSDPPGGEQPQHF.

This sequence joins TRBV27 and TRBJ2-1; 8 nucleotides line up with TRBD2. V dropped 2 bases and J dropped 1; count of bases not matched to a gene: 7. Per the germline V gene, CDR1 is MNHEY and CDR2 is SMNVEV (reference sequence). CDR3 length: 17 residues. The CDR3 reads CASSLPSLAGSYNEQFF. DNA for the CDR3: TGTGCCAGCAGTTTACCTTCTTTAGCGGGGTCCTACAATGAGCAGTTCTTC.